These 15 T cell receptor beta chains came from one sample sequenced in a study of graft-versus-host responses after intestinal transplantation. Lymphocytes from graft epithelium and lamina propria were isolated. Clones were read by immunoSEQ multiplex PCR, and TCRdb kept only the in-frame ones, dropping some. Here the sample spans about 17,000 clones, 60% to 80% being singletons. The material was ileum tissue, obtained approximately 480 days after intestinal transplant. The receptors were gathered from a human patient who received an intestinal transplant, so some T cells may come from the graft donor.

The chain links TRBV7-3 to TRBJ2-1, with 7 bases matching TRBD2. V shed 2 bases, J shed 3 bases, and the junction held 13 bases outside the gene matches. Germline values: CDR1 SGHTA, CDR2 FQGTGA. CDR3 length equals 18 residues. CDR3 in amino acids: CASSLLGAPAGDYNEQFF. CDR3 bases: TGTGCCAGCAGCTTATTAGGAGCCCCCGCGGGAGACTACAATGAGCAGTTCTTC.

The chain couples TRBV9 to TRBJ2-1, with TRBD2 matching over 10 bases. The CDR3 is 15 residues long. V lost 3 bases and J lost 2; bases outside the gene matches: 2. The germline V gene has CDR1 SGDLS and CDR2 YYNGEE. The CDR3 nucleotides are TGTGCCAGCAGCGCTCTAGCGGGGGCCTACAATGAGCAGTTCTTC. This encodes CASSALAGAYNEQFF.

The chain carries TRBV28 and TRBJ2-7; D possibly matches TRBD1 or TRBD2 (5 bases each). Germline V gene sequence: CDR1 MDHEN, CDR2 SYDVKM. Trimming stripped 6 bases from V and 1 base from J, with 10 bases between. This CDR3 is 13 amino acids long. The CDR3 DNA sequence: TGTGCCAGCAGAGGGGACGGTTCCTACGAGCAGTACTTC. Encoded protein: CASRGDGSYEQYF. The entire variable domain, with the rest obtained from reference TRBV28 and TRBJ2-7, is as follows: DVKVTQSSRYLVKRTGEKVFLECVQDMDHENMFWYRQDPGLGLRLIYFSYDVKMKEKGDIPEGYSVSREKKERFSLILESASTNQTSMYLCASRGDGSYEQYFGPGTRLTVT.

This clone was detected only a few times. The CDR3 region has the DNA TGTGCCAGCAGCTCCCAGGACCAAGAGACCCAGTACTTC. It is translated as CASSSQDQETQYF. This chain joins TRBV9 and TRBJ2-5, with unresolved D. The CDR3 extends over 13 amino acids. Germline V gene data show CDR1 as SGDLS and CDR2 as YYNGEE. V was clipped by 4 bases and J by 0 bases, with 7 bases between them.

This sequence joins TRBV27 and TRBJ2-1, with D perhaps matching TRBD2 (5 bases). Trimming pared 5 bases from V and 0 bases from J, leaving 8 bases between. CDR1 and CDR2 from the germline V gene are MNHEY and SMNVEV (reference sequence). The CDR3 sequence is 14 residues long. The CDR3 protein is CASSLTSSYNEQFF. The CDR3 DNA is TGTGCCAGCAGTCTCACTAGCTCCTACAATGAGCAGTTCTTC.

This clone has more than one count but fewer than ten. The chain joins TRBV4-1 to TRBJ1-4, with TRBD1 matching 8 bases. Unmatched junction bases numbered 9, after V lost 5 bases and J lost 10 bases. Germline loops: CDR1 MGHRA, CDR2 YSYEKL. This CDR3 region has 14 residues. The CDR3 sequence is CASSFYGQGGKLFF. CDR3 in DNA: TGCGCCAGCAGCTTCTACGGACAGGGCGGAAAACTGTTTTTT.

The chain combines TRBV5-6 with TRBJ2-1, with D perhaps matching TRBD1 (5 bases). Germline V lookup: CDR1 SGHDT, CDR2 YYEEEE. The germline V and J ends were trimmed by 1 base and 6 bases, with 11 bases remaining between them. CDR3 length: 14 residues. CDR3 residues: CASSLPRVRNEQFF. The DNA of the CDR3 is TGTGCCAGCAGCTTGCCCAGGGTCCGCAATGAGCAGTTCTTC. The variable domain in full, with the rest retrieved from reference TRBV5-6 and TRBJ2-1, is DAGVTQSPTHLIKTRGQQVTLRCSPKSGHDTVSWYQQALGQGPQFIFQYYEEEERQRGNFPDRFSGHQFPNYSSELNVNALLLGDSALYLCASSLPRVRNEQFFGPGTRLTVL.

The chain uses TRBV9 and TRBJ2-7; no clear D gene. In germline, CDR1 is SGDLS, CDR2 YYNGEE. The CDR3 is made up of 13 amino acids. Trimming left V 0 bases short and J 4 bases short, with 8 bases between. In nucleotides, the CDR3 is TGTGCCAGCAGCGTAGAGTTTGGGTACGAGCAGTACTTC. It is translated as CASSVEFGYEQYF.

The chain recombines TRBV13 with TRBJ2-5; D not resolved. The J call may be mistaken, given a closer DNA end match to TRBJ2-7. The CDR3 is made up of 14 amino acids. The germline V gene has CDR1 PRHDT and CDR2 FYEKMQ (reference sequence). CDR3 sequence: CASSLEPEYYEQYF. The CDR3 DNA is TGTGCCAGCAGCTTAGAACCCGAATACTACGAGCAGTACTTC.

This chain connects TRBV7-9 to TRBJ2-2; D is undetermined. In germline, CDR1 is SEHNR, CDR2 FQNEAQ (reference sequence). The CDR3 runs 16 residues. V was shortened by 6 bases and J by 2 bases, with 16 bases between the two germline ends. The CDR3 sequence is CASRQLGSQNTGELFF. The CDR3 coding sequence is TGTGCCAGCAGGCAGCTGGGGTCCCAAAACACCGGGGAGCTGTTTTTT.

This clone has a handful of counts. This sequence joins TRBV4-1 and TRBJ1-3, with D unclear. This CDR3 contains 13 residues. V lost 0 bases, J lost 4 bases, and 4 bases lay in between. Germline values: CDR1 MGHRA, CDR2 YSYEKL. CDR3 nucleotide sequence: TGCGCCAGCAGCCAAGATAGGGGAAACACCATATATTTT. This gives the protein CASSQDRGNTIYF.

The V and J genes are TRBV6-6 and TRBJ2-7, with D possibly matching TRBD2 (6 bases). V lost 5 bases and J lost 2, with 7 bases in between. The CDR3 has 12 amino acids. Germline V gene sequence: CDR1 MNHNY, CDR2 SVGAGI (reference sequence). The CDR3 spells CASSPGAYEQYF. The CDR3 nucleotides read TGTGCCAGCAGTCCGGGAGCCTACGAGCAGTACTTC.

This clone was seen a handful of times. This chain joins TRBV9 and TRBJ2-7; the D gene could be TRBD1 or TRBD2 (5 bases each). From germline, CDR1 is SGDLS and CDR2 YYNGEE. The V and J ends lost 5 bases and 5 bases respectively, with 14 bases between them. The CDR3 consists of 13 residues. Written as DNA, the CDR3 is TGTGCCAGCAGTGATGGGACGCATGACGAGCAGTACTTC. Translated, it gives CASSDGTHDEQYF.

The chain carries TRBV5-1 and TRBJ2-3; 10 bases fit TRBD2. Losses at the gene ends were 0 bases for V and 0 bases for J; bases not matched to a gene: 10. The CDR3 is made up of 19 amino acids. The germline CDR1 and CDR2 sequences are SGHRS and YFSETQ. The CDR3 is CASSLGLAGASTSTDTQYF. CDR3 in DNA: TGCGCCAGCAGCTTGGGTCTAGCGGGGGCCAGCACTAGCACAGATACGCAGTATTTT.

V usage is TRBV10-1 and J usage is TRBJ2-2; D possibly corresponds to TRBD1 (5 bases). Germline loops: CDR1 WNHNN, CDR2 SYGVQD (reference sequence). Deletions cut 3 bases from V and 0 bases from J, with 8 bases between. The CDR3 runs 15 residues. As DNA, the CDR3 is TGCGCCAGCAGTGATGGCAGGGCGAACACCGGGGAGCTGTTTTTT. Protein sequence: CASSDGRANTGELFF.